This T cell receptor beta chain stems from a study of identical twins. Broader study findings: Low generation probability was overrepresented in out-of-frame alpha sequences shared by twins.

TCRdb itself ran the 5' RACE reads through MiXCR, one entry per CDR3 protein. The sample has approximately 500,000 distinct CDR3 sequences; roughly 15% are singletons. The CDR3 extends over 19 amino acids. J was trimmed by 2 bases and V by 1 base; bases with no gene match: 15. Per germline, CDR1 SGHRS and CDR2 YFSETQ. Turning to this clonotype: Its antigen is still unknown.

These data were likewise used in another study, on yellow fever vaccine responses in identical twins.

The sequenced sample was CD4+ T cells sorted from blood. The clonotype originates from a woman between 18 and 30 years old in good health. This sequence joins TRBV5-1 and TRBJ1-3; 7 bases are shared with TRBD1. The DNA of the CDR3 is TGCGCCAGCAGCTTGCGGACGAGGGGACAGCCGGGAACTGGAAACACCATATATTTT. This codes for CASSLRTRGQPGTGNTIYF.